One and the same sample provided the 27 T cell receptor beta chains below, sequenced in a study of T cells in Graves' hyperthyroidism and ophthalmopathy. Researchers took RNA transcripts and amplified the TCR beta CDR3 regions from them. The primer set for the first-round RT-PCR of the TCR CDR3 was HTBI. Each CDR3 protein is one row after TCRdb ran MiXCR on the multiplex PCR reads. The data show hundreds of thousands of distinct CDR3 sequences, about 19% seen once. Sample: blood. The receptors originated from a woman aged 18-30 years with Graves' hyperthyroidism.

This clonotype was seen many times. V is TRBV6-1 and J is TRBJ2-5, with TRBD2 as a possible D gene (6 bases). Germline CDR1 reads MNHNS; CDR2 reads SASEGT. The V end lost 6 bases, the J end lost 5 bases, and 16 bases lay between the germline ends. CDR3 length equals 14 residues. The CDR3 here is CASRTQEGSETQYF. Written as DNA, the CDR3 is TGTGCCAGCAGGACCCAGGAGGGTTCGGAGACCCAGTACTTC.

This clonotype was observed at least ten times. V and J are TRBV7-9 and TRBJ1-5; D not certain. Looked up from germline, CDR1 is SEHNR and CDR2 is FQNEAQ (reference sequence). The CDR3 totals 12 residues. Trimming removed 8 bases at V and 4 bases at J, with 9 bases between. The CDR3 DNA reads TGTGCCAGCGGTTGGGGAAATCAGCCCCAGCATTTT. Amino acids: CASGWGNQPQHF.

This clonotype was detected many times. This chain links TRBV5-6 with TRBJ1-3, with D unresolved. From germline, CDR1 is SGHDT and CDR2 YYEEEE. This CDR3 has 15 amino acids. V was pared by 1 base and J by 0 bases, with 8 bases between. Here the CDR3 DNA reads TGTGCCAGCAGCTTGAGGCAATTCTCTGGAAACACCATATATTTT. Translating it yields CASSLRQFSGNTIYF.

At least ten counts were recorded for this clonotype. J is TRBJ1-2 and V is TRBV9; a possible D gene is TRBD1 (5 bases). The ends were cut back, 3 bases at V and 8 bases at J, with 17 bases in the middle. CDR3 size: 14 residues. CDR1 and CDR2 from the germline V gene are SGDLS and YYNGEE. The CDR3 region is CASSEVTGDWGYTF. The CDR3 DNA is TGTGCCAGCAGCGAGGTGACCGGGGACTGGGGCTACACCTTC.

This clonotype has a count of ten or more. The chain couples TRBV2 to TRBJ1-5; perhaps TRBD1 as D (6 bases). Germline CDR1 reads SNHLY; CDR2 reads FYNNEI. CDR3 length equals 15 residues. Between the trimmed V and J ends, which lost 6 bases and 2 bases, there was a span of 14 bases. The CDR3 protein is CASRYRAQGNQPQHF. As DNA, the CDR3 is TGTGCCAGCAGATACAGGGCACAAGGCAATCAGCCCCAGCATTTT.

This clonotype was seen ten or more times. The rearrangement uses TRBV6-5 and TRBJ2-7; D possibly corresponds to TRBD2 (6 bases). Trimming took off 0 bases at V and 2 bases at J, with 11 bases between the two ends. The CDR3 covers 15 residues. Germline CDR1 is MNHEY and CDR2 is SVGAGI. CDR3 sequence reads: CASSYSRDLTYEQYF. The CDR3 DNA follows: TGTGCCAGCAGTTACTCCCGGGACTTAACCTACGAGCAGTACTTC.

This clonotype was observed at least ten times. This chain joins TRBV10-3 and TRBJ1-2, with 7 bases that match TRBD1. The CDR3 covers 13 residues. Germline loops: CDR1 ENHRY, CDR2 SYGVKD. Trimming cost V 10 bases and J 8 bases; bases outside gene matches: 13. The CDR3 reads CATISQGLGGYTF. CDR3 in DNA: TGTGCCACGATTTCACAGGGGTTGGGCGGCTACACCTTC.

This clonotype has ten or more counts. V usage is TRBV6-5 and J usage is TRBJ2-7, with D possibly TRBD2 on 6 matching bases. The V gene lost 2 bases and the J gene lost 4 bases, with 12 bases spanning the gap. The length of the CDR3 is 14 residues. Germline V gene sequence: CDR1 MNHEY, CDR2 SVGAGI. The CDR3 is CASSYGGGDYEQYF. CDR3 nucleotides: TGTGCCAGCAGTTACGGTGGAGGGGATTACGAGCAGTACTTC.

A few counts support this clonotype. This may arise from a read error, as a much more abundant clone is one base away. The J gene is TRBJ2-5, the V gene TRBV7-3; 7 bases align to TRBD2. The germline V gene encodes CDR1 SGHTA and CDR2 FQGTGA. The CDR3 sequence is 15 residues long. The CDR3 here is CASSLTRGSQETKYF. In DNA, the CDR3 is TGTGCCAGCAGCTTAACGCGGGGGTCCCAAGAGACCAAGTACTTC.

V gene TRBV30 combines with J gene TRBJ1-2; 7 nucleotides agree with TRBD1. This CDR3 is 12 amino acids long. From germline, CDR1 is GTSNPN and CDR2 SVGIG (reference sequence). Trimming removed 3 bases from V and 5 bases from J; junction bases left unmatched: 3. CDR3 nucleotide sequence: TGTGCCTGGAGGGGACAGACTTATGGCTACACCTTC. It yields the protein CAWRGQTYGYTF.

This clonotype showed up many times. Here the CDR3 reads CASSDYMNSGNTIYF. The CDR3 DNA sequence: TGTGCCAGCAGTGACTACATGAACTCTGGAAACACCATATATTTT. The chain recombines TRBV6-1 with TRBJ1-3; D not certain. This CDR3 has 15 residues. V was trimmed by 3 bases and J by 0 bases, leaving 9 bases between them. Germline loops: CDR1 MNHNS, CDR2 SASEGT.

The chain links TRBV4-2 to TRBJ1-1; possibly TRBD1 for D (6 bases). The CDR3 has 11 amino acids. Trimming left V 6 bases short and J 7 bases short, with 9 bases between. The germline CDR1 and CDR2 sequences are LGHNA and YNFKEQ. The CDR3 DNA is TGTGCCAGCAGTAAACAGGGTGAAGCTTTCTTT. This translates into CASSKQGEAFF.

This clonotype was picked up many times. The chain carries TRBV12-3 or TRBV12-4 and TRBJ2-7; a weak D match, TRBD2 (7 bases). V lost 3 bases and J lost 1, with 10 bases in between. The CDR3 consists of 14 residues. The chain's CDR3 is CASSFGGHSYEQYF. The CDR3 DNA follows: TGTGCCAGCAGTTTCGGGGGGCATTCCTACGAGCAGTACTTC.

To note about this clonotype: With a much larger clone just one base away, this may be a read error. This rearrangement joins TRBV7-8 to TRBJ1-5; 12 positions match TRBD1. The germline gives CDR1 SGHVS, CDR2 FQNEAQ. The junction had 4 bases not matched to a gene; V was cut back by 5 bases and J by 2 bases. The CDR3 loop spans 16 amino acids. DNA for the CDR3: TGTGCCAGCAGCACCGGGACAGGGGGCTGCAATCAGCCCCAGCATTTT. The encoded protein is CASSTGTGGCNQPQHF.

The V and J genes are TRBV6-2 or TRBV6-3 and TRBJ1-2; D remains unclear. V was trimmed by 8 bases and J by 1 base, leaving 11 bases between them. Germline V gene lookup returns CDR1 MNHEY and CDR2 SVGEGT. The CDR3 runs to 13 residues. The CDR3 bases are TGTGCCAGCGGAAGGGAGAATAACTATGGCTACACCTTC. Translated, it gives CASGRENNYGYTF.

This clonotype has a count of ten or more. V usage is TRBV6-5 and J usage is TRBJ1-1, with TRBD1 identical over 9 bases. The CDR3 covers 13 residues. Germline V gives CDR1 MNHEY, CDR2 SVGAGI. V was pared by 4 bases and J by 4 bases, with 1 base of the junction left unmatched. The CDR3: CASSWTGATEAFF. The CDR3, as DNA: TGTGCCAGCAGTTGGACAGGGGCCACTGAAGCTTTCTTT.

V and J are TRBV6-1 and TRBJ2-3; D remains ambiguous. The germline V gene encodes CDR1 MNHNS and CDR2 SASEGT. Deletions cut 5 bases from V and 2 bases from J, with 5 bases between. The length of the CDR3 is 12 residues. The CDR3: CASSTNTDTQYF. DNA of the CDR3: TGTGCCAGCAGTACGAACACAGATACGCAGTATTTT.

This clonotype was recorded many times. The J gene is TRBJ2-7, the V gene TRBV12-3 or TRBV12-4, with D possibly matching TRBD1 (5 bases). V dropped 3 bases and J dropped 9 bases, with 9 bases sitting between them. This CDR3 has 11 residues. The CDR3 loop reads CASSFRGGQYF. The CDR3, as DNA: TGTGCCAGCAGTTTTAGGGGTGGGCAGTACTTC.

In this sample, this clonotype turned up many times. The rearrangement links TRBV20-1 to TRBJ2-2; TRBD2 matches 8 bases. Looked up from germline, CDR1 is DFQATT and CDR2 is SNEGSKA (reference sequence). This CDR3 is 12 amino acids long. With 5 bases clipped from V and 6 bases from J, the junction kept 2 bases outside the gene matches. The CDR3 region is CSASGGAGELFF. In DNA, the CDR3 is TGCAGTGCTTCCGGGGGGGCCGGGGAGCTGTTTTTT.

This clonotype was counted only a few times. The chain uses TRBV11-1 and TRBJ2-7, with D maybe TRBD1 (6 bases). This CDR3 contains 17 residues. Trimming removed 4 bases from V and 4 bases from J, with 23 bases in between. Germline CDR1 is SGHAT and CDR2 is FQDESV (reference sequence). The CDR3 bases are TGTGCCAGCAGCTCCACTAGTGGGGGCCTAAGGGGTTACGAGCAGTACTTC. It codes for CASSSTSGGLRGYEQYF.

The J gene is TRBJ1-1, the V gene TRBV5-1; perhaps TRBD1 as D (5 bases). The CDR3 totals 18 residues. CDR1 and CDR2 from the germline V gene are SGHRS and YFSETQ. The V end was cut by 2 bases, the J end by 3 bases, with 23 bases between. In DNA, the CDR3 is TGCGCCAGCAGCTTTGAACAATGGGGACGTCGGGCCCACACTGAAGCTTTCTTT. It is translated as CASSFEQWGRRAHTEAFF.

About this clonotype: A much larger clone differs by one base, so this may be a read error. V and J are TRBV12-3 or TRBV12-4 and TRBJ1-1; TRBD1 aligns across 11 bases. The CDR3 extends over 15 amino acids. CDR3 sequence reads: CASSPKGTGGIGACF. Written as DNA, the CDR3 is TGTGCCAGCAGCCCTAAAGGGACAGGGGGTATCGGAGCTTGCTTT.

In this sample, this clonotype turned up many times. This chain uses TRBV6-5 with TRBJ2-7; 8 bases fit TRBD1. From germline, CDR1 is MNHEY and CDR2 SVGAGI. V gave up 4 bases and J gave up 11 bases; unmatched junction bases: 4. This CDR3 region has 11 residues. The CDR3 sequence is CASSFSGQEYF. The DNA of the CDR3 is TGTGCCAGCAGTTTCTCGGGACAGGAGTACTTC.

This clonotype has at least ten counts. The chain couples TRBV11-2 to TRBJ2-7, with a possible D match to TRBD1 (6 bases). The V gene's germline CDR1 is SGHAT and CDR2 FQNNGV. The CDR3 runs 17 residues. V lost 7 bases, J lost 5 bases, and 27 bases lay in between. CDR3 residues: CASTPGRGHRPRNEQYF. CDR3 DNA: TGTGCCAGCACCCCCGGCAGGGGACACCGGCCTAGGAACGAGCAGTACTTC.

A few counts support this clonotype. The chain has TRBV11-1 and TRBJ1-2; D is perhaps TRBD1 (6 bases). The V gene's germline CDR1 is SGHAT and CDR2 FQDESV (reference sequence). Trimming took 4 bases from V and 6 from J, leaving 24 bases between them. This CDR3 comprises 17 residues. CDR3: CASSSRPGEMIWDGYTF. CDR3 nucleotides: TGTGCCAGCAGCTCCCGCCCAGGGGAAATGATATGGGATGGCTACACCTTC.

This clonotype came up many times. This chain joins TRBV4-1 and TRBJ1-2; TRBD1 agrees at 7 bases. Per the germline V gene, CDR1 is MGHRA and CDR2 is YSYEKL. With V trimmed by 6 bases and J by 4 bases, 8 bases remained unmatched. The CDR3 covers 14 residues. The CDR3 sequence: CASRRQGVTYGYTF. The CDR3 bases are TGCGCCAGCAGAAGACAGGGCGTTACCTATGGCTACACCTTC.

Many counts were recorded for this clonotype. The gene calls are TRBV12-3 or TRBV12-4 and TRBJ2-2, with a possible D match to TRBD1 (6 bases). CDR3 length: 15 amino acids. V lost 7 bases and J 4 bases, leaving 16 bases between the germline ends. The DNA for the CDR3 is TGTGCCAGCATCGGGGACCGGGACACCACCGGGGAGCTGTTTTTT. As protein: CASIGDRDTTGELFF.